These 20 T cell receptor beta chains were all obtained from the same sample, sequenced in a study of blood T cells in healthy people across ages. Sample-barcoded 5' priming and a J-beta primer mix drove a second PCR of about 6 to 11 cycles. TCRdb re-derived calls from the 5' RACE reads in MiXCR, one entry per CDR3 protein. The data hold nearly 800,000 distinct CDR3 sequences, with roughly three fifths observed a single time. The sequenced material came from blood. These TCRs come from a man aged 35-49 years in good health.

The rearrangement uses TRBV5-1 and TRBJ2-7; TRBD2 matches at 10 bases. This CDR3 comprises 17 residues. Germline lookup yields CDR1 SGHRS and CDR2 YFSETQ. V shed 2 bases, J shed 0 bases, and the junction held 8 bases outside the gene matches. The CDR3 DNA reads TGCGCCAGCAGCTTTGACGGGTCTAGCGGGAGCTCCTACGAGCAGTACTTC. Its protein is CASSFDGSSGSSYEQYF.

This clonotype was counted only a few times. The chain couples TRBV10-3 to TRBJ2-7; TRBD1 matches at 7 bases. CDR3 length equals 13 residues. V lost 4 bases to trimming and J lost 4 bases; unmatched junction nucleotides: 4. Germline assignment: CDR1 ENHRY and CDR2 SYGVKD. CDR3 loop: CAISGTGSYEQYF. In nucleotides, the CDR3 is TGTGCCATCAGTGGGACAGGCAGTTACGAGCAGTACTTC.

In its sample, this clonotype was seen a few times. The rearrangement joins TRBV6-6 to TRBJ2-3, with 12 bases identical to TRBD2. From germline, CDR1 is MNHNY and CDR2 SVGAGI (reference sequence). The CDR3 has 17 amino acids. V lost 2 bases to trimming and J lost 0 bases; unmatched junction nucleotides: 3. The CDR3 here is CASSYLGLAGSTDTQYF. DNA for the CDR3: TGTGCCAGCAGTTACCTTGGACTAGCGGGGAGCACAGATACGCAGTATTTT.

The chain has TRBV6-5 and TRBJ2-1, with D tentatively TRBD2 (6 bases). From germline, CDR1 is MNHEY and CDR2 SVGAGI. Between the trimmed V and J ends, which lost 4 bases and 5 bases, there was a span of 18 bases. The CDR3 has 16 amino acids. CDR3 sequence (DNA): TGTGCCAGCAGTTCACCTTTTGGGGAGGCCGACAATGAGCAGTTCTTC. This sequence encodes CASSSPFGEADNEQFF.

The chain combines TRBV7-8 with TRBJ1-2; tentatively, D is TRBD1 (6 bases). Germline lookup yields CDR1 SGHVS and CDR2 FQNEAQ. V was shortened by 5 bases and J by 6 bases, with 13 bases between the two germline ends. This CDR3 contains 13 residues. DNA for the CDR3: TGTGCCAGCAGCAGACAGGCGAACGATGGCTACACCTTC. This sequence encodes CASSRQANDGYTF.

This clonotype was observed many times. The V gene is TRBV20-1, the J gene TRBJ2-5; weak D call: TRBD1 (6 bases). This CDR3 region has 13 residues. Germline V CDR1 and CDR2: DFQATT, SNEGSKA (reference sequence). Here the CDR3 reads CNPMTGSQETQYF. As DNA, the CDR3 is TGCAATCCGATGACAGGCTCCCAAGAGACCCAGTACTTC.

This clonotype was observed a few times. The V gene is TRBV11-2, the J gene TRBJ2-7; possibly TRBD1 or TRBD2 for D (5 bases each). The J call may not be correct, given that the DNA end is closer to TRBJ2-5. CDR3 length: 15 residues. The V gene's germline CDR1 is SGHAT and CDR2 FQNNGV. CDR3 nucleotide sequence: TGTGCCAGCAGCCGCACCGTTGGGGGTGGAGAGACCCAGTACTTC. Encoded protein: CASSRTVGGGETQYF.

This rearrangement joins TRBV5-6 to TRBJ2-1, with D uncertain. Per germline, CDR1 SGHDT and CDR2 YYEEEE. The CDR3 has 17 residues. V was pared by 4 bases and J by 0 bases, with 17 bases between. CDR3 region: CASSPTASRPSYNEQFF. The CDR3 nucleotides read TGTGCCAGCAGCCCTACGGCGAGCCGGCCCTCCTACAATGAGCAGTTCTTC. Complete variable domain (other parts from reference TRBV5-6 and TRBJ2-1): DAGVTQSPTHLIKTRGQQVTLRCSPKSGHDTVSWYQQALGQGPQFIFQYYEEEERQRGNFPDRFSGHQFPNYSSELNVNALLLGDSALYLCASSPTASRPSYNEQFFGPGTRLTVL.

In its sample, this clonotype was seen a few times. J is TRBJ2-7 and V is TRBV5-1; TRBD1 or TRBD2 may be the D gene (5 bases each). Trimming removed 5 bases from V and 4 bases from J, with 10 bases in between. The CDR3 is 12 amino acids. Germline V gene data show CDR1 as SGHRS and CDR2 as YFSETQ. CDR3 sequence reads: CASSGGEYEQYF. DNA for the CDR3: TGCGCCAGCAGTGGGGGAGAATACGAGCAGTACTTC.

V gene TRBV29-1 combines with J gene TRBJ2-5, with D perhaps being TRBD1 or TRBD2 (6 bases each). The CDR3 sequence is 13 residues long. Trimming removed 7 bases at V and 2 bases at J, with 14 bases between. CDR1 and CDR2 (germline): SQVTM, ANQGSEA. The CDR3 nucleotides are TGCAGCGCCGGAGGGACATCACAAGAGACCCAGTACTTC. Translated: CSAGGTSQETQYF.

This chain joins TRBV12-3 or TRBV12-4 and TRBJ1-1; no firm D call. CDR3 length: 15 amino acids. V was clipped by 3 bases and J by 2 bases, with 13 bases between them. In DNA form, the CDR3 reads TGTGCCAGCAGTTTGCGGGCCCCGATTAACACTGAAGCTTTCTTT. Translated: CASSLRAPINTEAFF.

This rearrangement joins TRBV7-9 to TRBJ2-3, with 8 bases that match TRBD1. With V trimmed by 5 bases and J by 0 bases, 10 bases remained unmatched. The CDR3 loop spans 17 amino acids. Germline-derived CDR1 and CDR2 are SEHNR and FQNEAQ (reference sequence). In DNA form, the CDR3 reads TGTGCCAGCAGCCCCGACAGGGGACCCACTAGCACAGATACGCAGTATTTT. The encoded protein is CASSPDRGPTSTDTQYF.

The chain links TRBV5-1 to TRBJ2-2; perhaps TRBD1 as D (5 bases). The germline CDR1 and CDR2 sequences are SGHRS and YFSETQ. The V and J ends lost 0 bases and 4 bases respectively, with 16 bases between them. The CDR3 runs 17 residues. This chain's CDR3 is CASSLVAGQSSTGELFF. The CDR3 nucleotides read TGCGCCAGCAGCTTGGTTGCAGGGCAATCCTCCACCGGGGAGCTGTTTTTT.

This clonotype was recorded once. The chain uses TRBV25-1 and TRBJ2-1; TRBD2 matches at 10 bases. Germline assignment: CDR1 MGHDK and CDR2 SYGVNS. The CDR3 runs 14 residues. With V trimmed by 9 bases and J by 8 bases, 10 bases remained unmatched. CDR3 in DNA: TGTGCCAGTCGGAGCGGGGGGGTTAACTATGAGCAGTTCTTC. Residues: CASRSGGVNYEQFF. The variable domain in full, with the rest retrieved from reference TRBV25-1 and TRBJ2-1, is EADIYQTPRYLVIGTGKKITLECSQTMGHDKMYWYQQDPGMELHLIHYSYGVNSTEKGDLSSESTVSRIRTEHFPLTLESARPSHTSQYLCASRSGGVNYEQFFGPGTRLTVL.

This rearrangement joins TRBV28 to TRBJ2-5; D possibly corresponds to TRBD1 (6 bases). Trimming removed 4 bases at V and 5 bases at J, with 14 bases between. Germline CDR1 is MDHEN and CDR2 is SYDVKM. The CDR3 length is 14 residues. CDR3 bases: TGTGCCAGCAGTTCAGGGGTTGTAGTCGAGACCCAGTACTTC. Translation gives CASSSGVVVETQYF.

This clonotype was detected only a few times. The chain links TRBV15 to TRBJ2-1; 9 bases fit TRBD2. V lost 0 bases and J lost 8; bases outside the gene matches: 8. This CDR3 has 16 amino acids. CDR1 and CDR2 from the germline V gene are LNHNV and YYDKDF (reference sequence). This chain's CDR3 is CATSRDRGSGSYEQFF. The CDR3 DNA reads as TGTGCCACCAGCAGAGATAGGGGTAGCGGGAGCTATGAGCAGTTCTTC.

CDR3 amino acids: CASSSRLNSGGTDTQYF. In DNA form, the CDR3 reads TGTGCCAGCAGCTCACGTCTGAATAGCGGGGGAACAGATACGCAGTATTTT. The chain links TRBV7-9 to TRBJ2-3; TRBD2 matches at 9 bases. Germline CDR1 is SEHNR and CDR2 is FQNEAQ (reference sequence). The CDR3 covers 17 residues. Unmatched junction bases numbered 11, after V lost 4 bases and J lost 3 bases.

The chain uses TRBV10-3 and TRBJ2-5; no definite D call. The germline V gene has CDR1 ENHRY and CDR2 SYGVKD. The CDR3 length is 14 residues. With 10 bases removed from V and 3 bases from J, the gap between germline ends came to 18 bases. The CDR3 protein is CATAKGTRKETQYF. The CDR3 DNA reads TGTGCCACCGCTAAGGGTACCAGGAAAGAGACCCAGTACTTC.

This clonotype has a handful of counts. V usage is TRBV7-2 and J usage is TRBJ2-7; 11 bases line up with TRBD2. The germline V gene has CDR1 SGHTA and CDR2 FQGNSA. The V segment lost 2 bases and the J segment 1 base; nucleotides outside the gene matches: 4. The CDR3 sequence is 16 residues long. CDR3 DNA sequence: TGTGCCAGCAGCTTAATGGCTAGCGGGGGGTCCTACGAGCAGTACTTC. Encoded protein: CASSLMASGGSYEQYF.

This clonotype was detected a few times. The chain's CDR3 is CASSHGRGYEQYF. The DNA for the CDR3 is TGTGCCAGCAGCCACGGCAGGGGCTACGAGCAGTACTTC. The rearrangement links TRBV14 to TRBJ2-7; D may be TRBD1 (6 bases). Germline CDR1 is SGHDN and CDR2 is FVKESK. Between the trimmed V and J ends, which lost 3 bases and 3 bases, there was a span of 9 bases. The CDR3 runs 13 residues. Based on the CDR3 plus reference TRBV14 and TRBJ2-7, the full variable domain is EAGVTQFPSHSVIEKGQTVTLRCDPISGHDNLYWYRRVMGKEIKFLLHFVKESKQDESGMPNNRFLAERTGGTYSTLKVQPAELEDSGVYFCASSHGRGYEQYFGPGTRLTVT.